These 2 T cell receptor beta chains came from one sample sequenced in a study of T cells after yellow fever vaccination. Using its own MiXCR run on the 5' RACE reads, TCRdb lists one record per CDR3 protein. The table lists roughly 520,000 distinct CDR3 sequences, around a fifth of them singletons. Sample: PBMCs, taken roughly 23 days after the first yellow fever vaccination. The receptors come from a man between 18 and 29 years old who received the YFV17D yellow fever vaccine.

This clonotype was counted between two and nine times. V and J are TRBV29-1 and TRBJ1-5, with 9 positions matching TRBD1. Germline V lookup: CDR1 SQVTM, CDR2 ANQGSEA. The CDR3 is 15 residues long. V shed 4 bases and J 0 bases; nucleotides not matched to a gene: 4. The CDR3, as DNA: TGCAGCGTTGGACAGGGGGGTTCTAGCAATCAGCCCCAGCATTTT. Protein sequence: CSVGQGGSSNQPQHF.

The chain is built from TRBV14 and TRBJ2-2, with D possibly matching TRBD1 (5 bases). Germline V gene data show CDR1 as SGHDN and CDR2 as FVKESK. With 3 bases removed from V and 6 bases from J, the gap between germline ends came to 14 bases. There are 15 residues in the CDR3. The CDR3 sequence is CASSHTTVRAGELFF. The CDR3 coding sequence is TGTGCCAGCAGCCATACGACAGTCAGGGCCGGGGAGCTGTTTTTT.